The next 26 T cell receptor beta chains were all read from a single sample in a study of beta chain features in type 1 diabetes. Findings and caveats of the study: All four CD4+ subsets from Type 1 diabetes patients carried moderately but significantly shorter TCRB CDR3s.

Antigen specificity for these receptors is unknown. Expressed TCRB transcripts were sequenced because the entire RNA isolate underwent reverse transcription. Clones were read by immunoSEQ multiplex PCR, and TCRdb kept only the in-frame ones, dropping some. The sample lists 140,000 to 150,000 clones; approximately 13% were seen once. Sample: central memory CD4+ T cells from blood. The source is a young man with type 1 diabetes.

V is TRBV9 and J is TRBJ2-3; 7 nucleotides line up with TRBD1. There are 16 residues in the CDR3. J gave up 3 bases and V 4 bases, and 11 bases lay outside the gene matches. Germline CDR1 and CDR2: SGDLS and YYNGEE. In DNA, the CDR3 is TGTGCCAGCAGCCCTCGACAGGGAGAAGAGACAGATACGCAGTATTTT. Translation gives CASSPRQGEETDTQYF.

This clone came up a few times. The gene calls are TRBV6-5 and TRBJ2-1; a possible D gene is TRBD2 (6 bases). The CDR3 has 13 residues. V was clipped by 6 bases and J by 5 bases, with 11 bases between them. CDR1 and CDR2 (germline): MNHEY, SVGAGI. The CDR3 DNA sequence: TGTGCCAGCAGACGACCTAGCGACAATGAGCAGTTCTTC. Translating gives CASRRPSDNEQFF.

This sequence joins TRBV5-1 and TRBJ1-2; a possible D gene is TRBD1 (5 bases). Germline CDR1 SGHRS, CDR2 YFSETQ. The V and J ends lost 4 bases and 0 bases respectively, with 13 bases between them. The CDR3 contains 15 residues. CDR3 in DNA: TGCGCCAGCAGCCCTACTGGACAAGCTAACTATGGCTACACCTTC. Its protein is CASSPTGQANYGYTF.

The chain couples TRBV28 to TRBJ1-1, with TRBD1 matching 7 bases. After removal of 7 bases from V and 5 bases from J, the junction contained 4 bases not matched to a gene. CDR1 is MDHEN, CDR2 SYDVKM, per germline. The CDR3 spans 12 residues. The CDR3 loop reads CASKLQGTEAFF. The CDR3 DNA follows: TGTGCCAGCAAACTACAGGGGACTGAAGCTTTCTTT.

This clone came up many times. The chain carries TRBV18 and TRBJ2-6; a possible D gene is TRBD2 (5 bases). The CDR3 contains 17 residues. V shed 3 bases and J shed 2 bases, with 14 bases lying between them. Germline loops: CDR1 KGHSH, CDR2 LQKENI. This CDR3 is CASSPSTGSAGANVLTF. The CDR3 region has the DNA TGTGCCAGCTCACCTTCAACGGGGTCGGCTGGGGCCAACGTCCTGACTTTC.

CDR3 DNA: TGCGCCAGCAGCTTGGCGGGGTACAACACTGAAGCTTTCTTT. It yields the protein CASSLAGYNTEAFF. V gene TRBV5-1 combines with J gene TRBJ1-1; D is uncertain. Trimming cost V 0 bases and J 2 bases, with 8 bases left between them. Germline CDR1 SGHRS, CDR2 YFSETQ. This CDR3 contains 14 residues.

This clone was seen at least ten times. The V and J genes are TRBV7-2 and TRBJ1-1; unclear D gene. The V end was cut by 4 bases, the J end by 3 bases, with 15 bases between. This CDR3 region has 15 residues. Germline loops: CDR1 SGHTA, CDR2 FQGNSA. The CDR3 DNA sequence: TGTGCCAGCAGCTCACGCCGGGAGAGATACACTGAAGCTTTCTTT. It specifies CASSSRRERYTEAFF.

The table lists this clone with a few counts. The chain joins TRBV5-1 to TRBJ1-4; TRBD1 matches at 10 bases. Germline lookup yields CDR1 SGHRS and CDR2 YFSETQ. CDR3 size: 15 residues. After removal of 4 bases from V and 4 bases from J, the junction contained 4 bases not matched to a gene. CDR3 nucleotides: TGCGCCAGCAGCCCCGGGACAGGGGATAATGAAAAACTGTTTTTT. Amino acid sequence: CASSPGTGDNEKLFF.

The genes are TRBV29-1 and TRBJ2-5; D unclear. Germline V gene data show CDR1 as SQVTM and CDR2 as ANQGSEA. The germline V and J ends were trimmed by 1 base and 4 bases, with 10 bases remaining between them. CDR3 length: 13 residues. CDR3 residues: CSVEGGTGETQYF. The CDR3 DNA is TGCAGCGTTGAAGGTGGAACGGGAGAGACCCAGTACTTC.

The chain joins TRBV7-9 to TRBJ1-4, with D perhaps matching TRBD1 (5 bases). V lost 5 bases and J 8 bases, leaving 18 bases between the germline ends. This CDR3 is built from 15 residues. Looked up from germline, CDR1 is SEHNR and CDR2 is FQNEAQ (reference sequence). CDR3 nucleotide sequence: TGTGCCAGCAGCCGTAGACAGACCCTTGAAGAAAAACTGTTTTTT. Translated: CASSRRQTLEEKLFF. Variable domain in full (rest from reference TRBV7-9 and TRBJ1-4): DTGVSQNPRHKITKRGQNVTFRCDPISEHNRLYWYRQTLGQGPEFLTYFQNEAQLEKSRLLSDRFSAERPKGSFSTLEIQRTEQGDSAMYLCASSRRQTLEEKLFFGSGTQLSVL.

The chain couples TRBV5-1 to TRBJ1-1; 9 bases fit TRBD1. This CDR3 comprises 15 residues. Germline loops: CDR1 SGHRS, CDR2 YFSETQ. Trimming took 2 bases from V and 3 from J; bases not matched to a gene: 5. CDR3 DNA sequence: TGCGCCAGCAGCTTCACAGGGGGCGGGGACACTGAAGCTTTCTTT. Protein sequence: CASSFTGGGDTEAFF.

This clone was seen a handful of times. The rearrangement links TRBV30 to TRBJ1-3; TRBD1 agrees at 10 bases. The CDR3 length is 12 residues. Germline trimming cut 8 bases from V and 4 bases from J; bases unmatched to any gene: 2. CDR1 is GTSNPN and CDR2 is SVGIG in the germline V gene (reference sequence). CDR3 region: CAGTGAGNTIYF. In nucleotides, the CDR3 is TGTGCCGGGACAGGGGCCGGAAACACCATATATTTT.

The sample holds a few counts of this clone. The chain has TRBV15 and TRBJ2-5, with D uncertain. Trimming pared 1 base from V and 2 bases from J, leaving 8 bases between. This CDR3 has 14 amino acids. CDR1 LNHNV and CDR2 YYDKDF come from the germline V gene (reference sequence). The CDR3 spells CATSRGAVQETQYF. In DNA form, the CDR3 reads TGTGCCACCAGCAGAGGAGCAGTGCAAGAGACCCAGTACTTC.

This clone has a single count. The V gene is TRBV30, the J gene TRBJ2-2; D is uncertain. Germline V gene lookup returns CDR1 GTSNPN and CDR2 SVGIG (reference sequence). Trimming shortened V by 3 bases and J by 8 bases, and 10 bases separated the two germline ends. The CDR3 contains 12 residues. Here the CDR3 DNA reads TGTGCCTGGAGGCGGCATAGGGGGGAGCTGTTTTTT. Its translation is CAWRRHRGELFF.

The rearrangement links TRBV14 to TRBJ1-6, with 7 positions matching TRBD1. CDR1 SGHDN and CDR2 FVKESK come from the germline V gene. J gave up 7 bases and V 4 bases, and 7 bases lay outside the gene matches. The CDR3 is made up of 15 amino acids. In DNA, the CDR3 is TGTGCCAGCAGCCCGGCCGGGACAGTCAATTCACCCCTCCACTTT. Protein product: CASSPAGTVNSPLHF. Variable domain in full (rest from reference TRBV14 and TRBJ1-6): EAGVTQFPSHSVIEKGQTVTLRCDPISGHDNLYWYRRVMGKEIKFLLHFVKESKQDESGMPNNRFLAERTGGTYSTLKVQPAELEDSGVYFCASSPAGTVNSPLHFGNGTRLTVT.

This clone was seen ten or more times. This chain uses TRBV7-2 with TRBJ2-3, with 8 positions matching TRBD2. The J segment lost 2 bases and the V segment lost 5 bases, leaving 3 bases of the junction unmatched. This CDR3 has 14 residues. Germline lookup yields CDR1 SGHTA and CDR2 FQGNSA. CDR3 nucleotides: TGTGCCAGCAGCCCGGGACTAGTCACAGATACGCAGTATTTT. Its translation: CASSPGLVTDTQYF.

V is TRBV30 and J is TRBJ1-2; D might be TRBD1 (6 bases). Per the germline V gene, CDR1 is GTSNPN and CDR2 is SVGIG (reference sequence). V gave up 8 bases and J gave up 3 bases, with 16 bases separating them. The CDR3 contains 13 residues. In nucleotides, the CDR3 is TGTGCCAGCCGGACAGAGGCCTACTATGGCTACACCTTC. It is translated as CASRTEAYYGYTF.

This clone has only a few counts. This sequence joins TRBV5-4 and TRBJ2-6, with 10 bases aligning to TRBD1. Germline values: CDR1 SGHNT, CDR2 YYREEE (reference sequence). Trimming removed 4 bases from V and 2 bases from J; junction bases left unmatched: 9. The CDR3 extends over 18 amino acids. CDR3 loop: CASSRQTGGVAGANVLTF. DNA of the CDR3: TGTGCCAGCAGCAGACAGACAGGGGGCGTCGCTGGGGCCAACGTCCTGACTTTC.

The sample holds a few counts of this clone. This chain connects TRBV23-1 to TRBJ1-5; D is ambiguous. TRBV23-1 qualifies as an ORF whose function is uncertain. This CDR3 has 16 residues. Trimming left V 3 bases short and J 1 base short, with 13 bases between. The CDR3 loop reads CASSHPEVGSNQPQHF. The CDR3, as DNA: TGCGCCAGCAGTCATCCGGAGGTAGGAAGCAATCAGCCCCAGCATTTT.

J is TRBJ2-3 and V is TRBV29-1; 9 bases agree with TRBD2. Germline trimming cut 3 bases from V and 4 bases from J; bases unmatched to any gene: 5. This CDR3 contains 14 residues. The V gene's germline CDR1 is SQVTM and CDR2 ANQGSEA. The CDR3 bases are TGCAGCGTTGATGGGGTAGCGGGGGCAGATACGCAGTATTTT. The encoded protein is CSVDGVAGADTQYF.

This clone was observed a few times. CDR3 loop: CASSSAAGTGTYEQYF. In nucleotides, the CDR3 is TGTGCCAGCAGCTCCGCGGCCGGGACGGGAACTTACGAGCAGTACTTC. V usage is TRBV7-2 and J usage is TRBJ2-7; D possibly uses TRBD1 or TRBD2 (5 bases each). The germline V and J ends were trimmed by 4 bases and 4 bases, with 20 bases remaining between them. The germline gives CDR1 SGHTA, CDR2 FQGNSA. The CDR3 has 16 residues.

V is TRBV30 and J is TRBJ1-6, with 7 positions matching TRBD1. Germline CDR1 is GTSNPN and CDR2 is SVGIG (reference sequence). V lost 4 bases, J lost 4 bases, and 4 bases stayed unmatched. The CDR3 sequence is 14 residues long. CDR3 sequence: CAWTPGQYNSPLHF. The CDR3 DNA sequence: TGTGCCTGGACTCCGGGACAGTATAATTCACCCCTCCACTTT.

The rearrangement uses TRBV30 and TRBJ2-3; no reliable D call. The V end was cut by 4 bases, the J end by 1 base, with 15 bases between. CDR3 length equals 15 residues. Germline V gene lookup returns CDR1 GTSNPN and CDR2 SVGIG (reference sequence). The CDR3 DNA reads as TGTGCCTGGACCCCGGGCCTCATCGGCACAGATACGCAGTATTTT. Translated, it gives CAWTPGLIGTDTQYF.

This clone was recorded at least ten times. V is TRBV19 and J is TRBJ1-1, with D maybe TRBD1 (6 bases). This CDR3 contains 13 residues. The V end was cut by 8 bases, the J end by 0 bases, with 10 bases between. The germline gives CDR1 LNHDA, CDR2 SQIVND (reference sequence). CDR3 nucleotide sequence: TGTGCCAGTTCCGGACAGTTGAACACTGAAGCTTTCTTT. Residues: CASSGQLNTEAFF.

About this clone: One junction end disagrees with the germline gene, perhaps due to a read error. The CDR3: CAARGTGELFF. For the CDR3, the DNA is TGCGCCGCCCGGGGGACCGGGGAGCTGTTTTTT. This sequence joins TRBV6-6 and TRBJ2-2, with D tentatively TRBD2 (6 bases). Germline V gene lookup returns CDR1 MNHNY and CDR2 SVGAGI (reference sequence). This CDR3 is built from 11 residues.

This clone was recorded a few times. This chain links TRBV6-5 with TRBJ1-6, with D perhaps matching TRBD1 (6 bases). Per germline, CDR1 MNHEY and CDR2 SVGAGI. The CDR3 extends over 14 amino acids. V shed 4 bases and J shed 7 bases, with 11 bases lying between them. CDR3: CASSLGGGNSPLHF. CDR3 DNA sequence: TGTGCCAGCAGTTTGGGAGGGGGGAATTCACCCCTCCACTTT.